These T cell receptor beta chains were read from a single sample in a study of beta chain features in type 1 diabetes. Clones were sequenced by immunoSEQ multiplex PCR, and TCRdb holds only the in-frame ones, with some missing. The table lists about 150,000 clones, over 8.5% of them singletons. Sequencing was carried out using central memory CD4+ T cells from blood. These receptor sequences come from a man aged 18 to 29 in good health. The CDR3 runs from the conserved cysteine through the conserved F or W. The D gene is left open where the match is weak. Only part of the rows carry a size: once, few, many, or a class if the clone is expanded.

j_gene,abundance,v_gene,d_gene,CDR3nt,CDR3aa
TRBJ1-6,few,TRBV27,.,TGTGCCAGCAGTATAAATAATTCACCCCTCCACTTT,CASSINNSPLHF
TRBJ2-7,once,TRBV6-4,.,TGTGCCAGCAGTGACTCCTGGGACACATCCTCCTACGAGCAGTACTTC,CASSDSWDTSSYEQYF
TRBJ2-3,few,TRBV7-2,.,TGTGCCAGCAGCTTTGGGGCAGATACGCAGTATTTT,CASSFGADTQYF
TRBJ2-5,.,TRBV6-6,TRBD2,TGTGCCAGCAAGAGGAGGACTAGCGGACAAGAGACCCAGTACTTC,CASKRRTSGQETQYF
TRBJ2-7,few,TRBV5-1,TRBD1,TGCGCCAGCAGTCAACCGGGACAGGGCTACGAGCAGTACTTC,CASSQPGQGYEQYF
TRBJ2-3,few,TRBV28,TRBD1,TGTGCCAGCAGTCCTTACGGGACAGGGTACAGAGATACGCAGTATTTT,CASSPYGTGYRDTQYF
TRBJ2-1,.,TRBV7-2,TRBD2,TGTGCCAGCAGCTTAGGGGCGGCTAGCGGATATGAGCAGTTCTTC,CASSLGAASGYEQFF
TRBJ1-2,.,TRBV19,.,TGTGCCAGTACGAGTAGTAACTATGGCTACACCTTC,CASTSSNYGYTF
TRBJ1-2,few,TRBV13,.,TGTGCCAGCAGCTTAGGAGGCGAAGATGGCTACACCTTC,CASSLGGEDGYTF
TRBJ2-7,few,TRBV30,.,TGTGCCTGGAGGCCCCCCCGGGGCCACGAGCAGTACTTC,CAWRPPRGHEQYF